This section outlines one T cell receptor (beta chain) sequence together with its context. The table lists this clone with a count of one. Its antigen is currently not known. No quality values exist for individual bases; no much larger clone is one base distant. V ends up 0 bases short and J 2 bases short, with an unmatched junction base count of 2. From cysteine to phenylalanine, the CDR3 is 15 amino acids long. Here the CDR3 DNA is all that survives: 45 bases in frame from base 1. CDR1 and CDR2 (SSHAT, FNYEAQ) derive from the germline V gene (reference sequence). The Qiagen DNeasy kit was used to extract genomic DNA both from unsorted PBMCs and from the negatively selected CD4+ and CD8+ fractions. TCR beta CDR3 regions were amplified by immunoSEQ multiplex PCR using primers annealing to V and J segments. Amplification bias was minimized using a synthetic immune receptor repertoire, and residual bias was removed computationally after sequencing. The published analysis was carried out like this. Repertoire diversity was quantified as the Shannon entropy index using custom Python scripts. Unsorted, CD4+ and CD8+ repertoires were analyzed separately, except for combined analyses in which CD4+ and CD8+ sequences were merged in silico. Clonal expansion was defined as a frequency increase of at least 2-fold after treatment compared with C1D1, and clones undetected at baseline were assigned a pseudocount of 0.5. Clones with 0 or 1 copy at C1D1 were defined as singleton clones, while clones with 2 or more copies were defined as non-singleton clones. Clones expanded in unsorted samples were labelled as CD4+, CD8+ or unknown by matching protein sequences in sorted samples from the same patient. Wilcoxon tests on paired samples were used to test diversity changes from C1D1 to C4D1. This is the immuneACCESS table as TCRdb keeps it, with only in-frame sequences that have V and J called. A part of the clones is gone; compared with another copy, unresolved V genes explain less than half, and the rest is unexplained. The D gene and trimming were derived from the DNA, and the V and J assignments and clone size from that table. This sample holds 20,000 to 30,000 clones; around 69% were observed only once. Of the sample, 10% to 15% falls within the top ten clones.

This record comes from a study of PD-1 blockade in classical Hodgkin lymphoma (dated by TCRdb to about 2020). In terms of the full investigation: Nivolumab dosing was 3 mg/kg intravenously every 2 weeks, continuing until either disease progression or unacceptable toxicity. The study used TCR beta sequencing and CyTOF to define a peripheral blood immune signature of response to PD-1 blockade in classical Hodgkin lymphoma.

The study at large found these results: Newly diagnosed patients were reported to have lower baseline TCR diversity than healthy donors, and relapsed/refractory patients were reported to have lower baseline TCR diversity still. By C4D1, a significant rise was seen in CD4+ TCR diversity but not in CD8+ TCR diversity (p=0.0027 vs p=0.16), and the rise was most apparent among complete responders (p=0.02). The study was limited to a single clinical trial cohort, and causes of repertoire differences, possibly disease activity or prior therapy, remained undefined. Baseline diversity similar to that of newly diagnosed patients was observed in trial patients achieving complete response, whereas significantly lower diversity was observed in partial responders and progressors. Lower diversity was seen in patients whose nivolumab began less than 1 year after ASCT, and these patients were left out of later analyses so that immune reconstitution would not confound the results.

According to the study, the label for this sample's time point signals: cycle 2 day 1 (C2D1) of nivolumab. Every trial patient had relapsed following autologous stem cell transplantation, and prior brentuximab vedotin exposure was what differed among cohorts A, B and C. The trial cohort included 55 to 60 patients with relapsed/refractory classical Hodgkin lymphoma, and each patient had a best overall response of complete response, partial response or progressive disease. Single-agent nivolumab was administered to trial patients in the multi-cohort phase II CheckMate 205 trial. An independent review committee assessed best overall response by applying the 2007 International Working Group response criteria. PBMCs from the trial were collected at three points: immediately before nivolumab initiation (C1D1), and during therapy at cycle 2 day 1 and cycle 4 day 1. After peripheral blood was drawn into 8 mL Vacutainer Cell Preparation Tubes, PBMCs were isolated by centrifugation and then cryopreserved.

This TCR derives from a human donor with classical Hodgkin lymphoma. The V and J segments used are TRBV7-7 and TRBJ2-3; the junction holds 7 bases that match TRBD2. Sequencing was performed on peripheral blood mononuclear cells (PBMCs), taken before the second cycle of nivolumab. The CDR3 region reads CASSLAGGTTDTQYF. The sequenced DNA is TGTGCCAGCAGCTTAGCGGGGGGGACCACAGATACGCAGTATTTT.